This T cell receptor (beta chain) was identified in a study of blood T cell repertoires in COVID-19. Data came from immunoSEQ multiplex PCR; TCRdb stores just in-frame clones and leaves some out. The profile shows about 21,000 clones, 85% to 90% of them singletons. The CDR3 loop spans 16 amino acids. The V end was cut by 3 bases, the J end by 6 bases, with 21 bases between. CDR1 MNHEY and CDR2 SMNVEV come from the germline V gene (reference sequence). The TCR originated in a man between 65 and 79 years old with active COVID-19. The chain links TRBV27 to TRBJ2-7; D is perhaps TRBD2 (5 bases). The material sequenced was peripheral blood. CDR3 nucleotides: TGTGCCAGCAGTTTTGAGGGAGCCGGTCGGGCGGGCGAGCAGTACTTC. Protein sequence: CASSFEGAGRAGEQYF.